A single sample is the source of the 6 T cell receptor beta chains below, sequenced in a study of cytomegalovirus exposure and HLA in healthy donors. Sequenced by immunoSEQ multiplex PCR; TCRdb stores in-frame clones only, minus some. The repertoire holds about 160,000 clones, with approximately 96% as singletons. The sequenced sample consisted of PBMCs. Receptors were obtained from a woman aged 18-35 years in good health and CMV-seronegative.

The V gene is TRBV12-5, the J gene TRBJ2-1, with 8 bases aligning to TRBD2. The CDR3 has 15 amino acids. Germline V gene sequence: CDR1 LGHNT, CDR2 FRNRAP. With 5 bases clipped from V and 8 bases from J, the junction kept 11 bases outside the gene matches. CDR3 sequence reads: CASGLGLEVVDEQFF. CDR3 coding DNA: TGTGCTAGTGGTCTGGGACTAGAGGTCGTCGATGAGCAGTTCTTC.

The chain's CDR3 is CASRSGTGDTDTQYF. The CDR3 DNA is TGTGCCAGCAGATCCGGGACAGGGGACACAGATACGCAGTATTTT. The genes are TRBV2 and TRBJ2-3; 10 bases are shared with TRBD1. J gave up 2 bases and V 6 bases, and 5 bases lay outside the gene matches. The V gene's germline CDR1 is SNHLY and CDR2 FYNNEI. The CDR3 consists of 15 residues.

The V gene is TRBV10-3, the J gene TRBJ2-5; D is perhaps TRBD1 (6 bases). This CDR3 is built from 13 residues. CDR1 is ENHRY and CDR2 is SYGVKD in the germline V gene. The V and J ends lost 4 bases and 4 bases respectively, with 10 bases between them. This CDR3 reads CAISADRSETQYF. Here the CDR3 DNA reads TGTGCCATCAGTGCTGACAGGTCAGAGACCCAGTACTTC.

The CDR3 region is CASSTRIGQSAYEQYF. Here the CDR3 DNA reads TGTGCCAGCAGTACCCGGATTGGACAGTCGGCCTACGAGCAGTACTTC. This chain uses TRBV25-1 with TRBJ2-7; TRBD1 is a possible D gene (6 bases). Germline CDR1 is MGHDK and CDR2 is SYGVNS. The CDR3 spans 16 residues. V was clipped by 5 bases and J by 2 bases, with 19 bases between them.

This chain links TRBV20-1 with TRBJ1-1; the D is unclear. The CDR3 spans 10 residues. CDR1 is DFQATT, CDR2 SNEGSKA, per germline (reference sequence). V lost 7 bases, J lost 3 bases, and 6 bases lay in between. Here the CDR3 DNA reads TGCAGTGTACCGGACACTGAAGCTTTCTTT. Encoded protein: CSVPDTEAFF.

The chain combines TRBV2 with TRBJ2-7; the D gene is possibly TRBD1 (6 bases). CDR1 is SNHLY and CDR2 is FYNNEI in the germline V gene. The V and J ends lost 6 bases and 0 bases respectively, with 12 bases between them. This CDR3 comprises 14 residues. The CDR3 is CASSGQRSSYEQYF. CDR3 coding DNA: TGTGCCAGCAGCGGACAGCGGAGCTCCTACGAGCAGTACTTC.